Listed below are T cell receptor beta chains from one sample, sequenced in a study of cytomegalovirus exposure and HLA in healthy donors. Some clones are missing from TCRdb's copy, which holds only in-frame ones; the method was immunoSEQ multiplex PCR. The sample includes 150,000 or so clones, around 73% seen only once; the top ten take under 2%. Sequenced: PBMCs. Receptors were obtained from a female donor in good health and CMV-seronegative. Each CDR3 is given with its conserved first and last residue. A D gene is named only where the DNA matches it firmly. The size field is filled for only some rows; it gives once, few, many or a size class.

size,J,V,D,CDR3,DNA
-,TRBJ1-4,TRBV7-9,TRBD1,CASSLGQGGEKLFF,TGTGCCAGCAGCTTGGGACAGGGGGGTGAAAAACTGTTTTTT
-,TRBJ2-7,TRBV4-2,TRBD1,CASSQGQGVYEQYF,TGTGCCAGCAGCCAGGGACAGGGGGTCTACGAGCAGTACTTC
-,TRBJ1-3,TRBV6-5,-,CASSYSAVSSGSTIYF,TGTGCCAGCAGTTACTCGGCGGTTAGCTCTGGAAGCACCATATATTTT
-,TRBJ2-2,TRBV15,-,CATSLIKGGTGELFF,TGTGCCACCAGCCTCATCAAGGGGGGGACCGGGGAGCTGTTTTTT
-,TRBJ2-7,TRBV27,TRBD2,CASSGLLAGDRSRYF,TGTGCCAGCAGTGGGTTACTAGCGGGAGACCGGAGCAGGTACTTC
-,TRBJ2-7,TRBV9,-,CASSVEVDSNYEQYF,TGTGCCAGCAGCGTAGAGGTGGACAGCAACTACGAGCAGTACTTC
-,TRBJ1-2,TRBV7-6,TRBD1,CASSPLTGQRPIGYTF,TGTGCCAGCAGCCCCCTTACGGGACAGCGGCCCATTGGCTACACCTTC
-,TRBJ2-1,TRBV7-2,TRBD2,CASSLFLTSDPSYNEQFF,TGTGCCAGCAGCTTATTCTTGACTAGCGATCCCTCCTACAATGAGCAGTTCTTC
-,TRBJ1-1,TRBV9,TRBD1,CASSVWGQGASEAFF,TGTGCCAGCAGCGTATGGGGACAGGGGGCGAGTGAAGCTTTCTTT
-,TRBJ2-7,TRBV5-1,TRBD1,CASSRRTGGPNPYEQYF,TGCGCCAGCAGCCGCCGGACAGGGGGCCCGAATCCCTACGAGCAGTACTTC
-,TRBJ2-6,TRBV2,-,CASSQEVASGANVLTF,TGTGCCAGCAGCCAAGAGGTCGCTTCTGGGGCCAACGTCCTGACTTTC
-,TRBJ2-4,TRBV11-2,TRBD1,CASSTTGAAKNIQYF,TGTGCCAGCAGTACGACAGGGGCCGCCAAAAACATTCAGTACTTC
-,TRBJ1-2,TRBV7-8,-,CASSFGQTYNGYTF,TGTGCCAGCAGCTTTGGACAGACCTATAATGGCTACACCTTC
-,TRBJ1-4,TRBV10-1,-,CASSEGANEKLFF,TGCGCCAGCAGTGAAGGGGCCAATGAAAAACTGTTTTTT
-,TRBJ1-6,TRBV16,TRBD1,CASSQSRTGGVGSPLHF,TGTGCCAGCAGCCAATCCCGGACAGGGGGCGTCGGGTCACCCCTCCACTTT
-,TRBJ1-5,TRBV19,TRBD1,CASSSRDRGGNQPQHF,TGTGCCAGTAGTAGCCGGGACAGGGGCGGCAATCAGCCCCAGCATTTT
-,TRBJ2-1,TRBV27,TRBD2,CASSWRTSGGNEQFF,TGTGCCAGCAGTTGGCGGACTAGCGGGGGAAATGAGCAGTTCTTC
once,TRBJ2-1,TRBV7-2,TRBD2,CASSQTGLAGAHNEQFF,TGTGCCAGCAGCCAAACGGGACTAGCGGGAGCACACAATGAGCAGTTCTTC
once,TRBJ2-1,TRBV9,-,CASSAGGRGGSSYNEQFF,TGTGCCAGCAGCGCCGGGGGTAGGGGGGGGAGCTCCTACAATGAGCAGTTCTTC
-,TRBJ2-1,TRBV5-1,TRBD2,CASSYTGTSGNEQFF,TGCGCCAGCAGCTACACAGGGACTAGCGGCAATGAGCAGTTCTTC
-,TRBJ1-4,TRBV18,-,CASSTGYRGEKLFF,TGTGCCAGCTCTACAGGGTATCGGGGCGAAAAACTGTTTTTT
-,TRBJ2-5,TRBV6-5,-,CASTATGGQQETQYF,TGTGCCAGCACCGCAACTGGGGGACAACAAGAGACCCAGTACTTC
-,TRBJ2-7,TRBV6-6,-,CASTQTAHPYEQYF,TGTGCCAGCACCCAGACAGCCCATCCCTACGAGCAGTACTTC
-,TRBJ1-4,TRBV28,-,CASSKTRRNEKLFF,TGTGCCAGCAGTAAAACACGGCGGAATGAAAAACTGTTTTTT
-,TRBJ2-5,TRBV9,-,CASSVASNVKETQYF,TGTGCCAGCAGCGTAGCGTCTAACGTAAAAGAGACCCAGTACTTC
-,TRBJ2-7,TRBV11-2,TRBD1,CASSLGDRVREQYF,TGTGCCAGCAGCTTAGGCGACAGGGTCCGCGAGCAGTACTTC
few,TRBJ1-1,TRBV27,TRBD1,CASSFHRGRSGTEAFF,TGTGCCAGCAGTTTCCACAGGGGTAGATCGGGGACTGAAGCTTTCTTT
-,TRBJ1-5,TRBV7-2,-,CASSLVPGGEQPQHF,TGTGCCAGCAGCTTAGTTCCAGGAGGGGAGCAGCCCCAGCATTTT
-,TRBJ1-1,TRBV4-1,-,CASSHPRLNTEAFF,TGCGCCAGCAGCCATCCGCGCCTGAACACTGAAGCTTTCTTT
-,TRBJ1-1,TRBV18,-,CASSTGSGDTEAFF,TGTGCCAGCTCAACGGGTTCCGGGGACACTGAAGCTTTCTTT
few,TRBJ1-2,TRBV10-3,-,CAISDRGSHGYTF,TGTGCCATCAGTGATAGGGGGTCCCACGGCTACACCTTC
-,TRBJ2-2,TRBV9,TRBD1,CASSPPDRGLGGELFF,TGTGCCAGCAGCCCACCGGACAGGGGGCTTGGCGGGGAGCTGTTTTTT
-,TRBJ2-7,TRBV5-1,-,CASMLGGGTSSYEQYF,TGCGCCAGCATGTTAGGAGGAGGGACTTCCTCCTACGAGCAGTACTTC
-,TRBJ1-1,TRBV28,TRBD1,CASRITGDTEAFF,TGTGCCAGCAGAATTACAGGGGACACTGAAGCTTTCTTT
-,TRBJ2-1,TRBV2,-,CASSGPQKTYNEQFF,TGTGCCAGCTCGGGTCCTCAGAAGACCTACAATGAGCAGTTCTTC
-,TRBJ2-1,TRBV28,TRBD1,CASTSTGEPYNEQFF,TGTGCCAGCACCTCTACAGGGGAGCCCTACAATGAGCAGTTCTTC
-,TRBJ1-1,TRBV19,-,CASSIGGWNTEAFF,TGTGCCAGTAGTATAGGCGGCTGGAACACTGAAGCTTTCTTT
few,TRBJ1-5,TRBV25-1,TRBD1,CASSEQAGGSQPQHF,TGTGCCAGCAGTGAACAAGCAGGGGGCTCTCAGCCCCAGCATTTT
-,TRBJ1-2,TRBV5-1,-,CASSLEDSGYGYTF,TGCGCCAGCAGCTTGGAGGACTCGGGGTATGGCTACACCTTC
-,TRBJ1-1,TRBV7-2,TRBD1,CASSIQGSTEAFF,TGTGCCAGCAGCATACAGGGGTCCACTGAAGCTTTCTTT
few,TRBJ2-7,TRBV4-2,-,CASSQDNQERKYEQYF,TGTGCCAGCAGCCAAGATAATCAGGAAAGAAAATACGAGCAGTACTTC
few,TRBJ1-1,TRBV28,-,CASSPRGVRRDTEAFF,TGTGCCAGCAGTCCCCGGGGAGTACGTCGGGACACTGAAGCTTTCTTT
-,TRBJ1-1,TRBV28,-,CASSLVGRGASTEAFF,TGTGCCAGCAGTTTAGTTGGGCGGGGAGCAAGCACTGAAGCTTTCTTT
few,TRBJ1-1,TRBV30,-,CAWTWGQGGTAFF,TGTGCCTGGACCTGGGGACAAGGCGGTACGGCTTTCTTT
-,TRBJ2-3,TRBV9,TRBD1,CASSVEGQRTDTQYF,TGTGCCAGCAGCGTAGAGGGACAGCGCACAGATACGCAGTATTTT
once,TRBJ2-3,TRBV7-3,TRBD1,CASRDRGPPSDTQYF,TGTGCCAGCAGAGACAGGGGGCCCCCCTCGGATACGCAGTATTTT
-,TRBJ2-1,TRBV27,-,CASSPPGIDNEQFF,TGTGCCAGCAGTCCACCCGGGATAGACAATGAGCAGTTCTTC
-,TRBJ2-3,TRBV2,-,CASRAASRKEMDTQYF,TGTGCCAGCAGGGCGGCCTCAAGGAAAGAGATGGATACGCAGTATTTT
few,TRBJ1-1,TRBV27,-,CASSFFGEAEAFF,TGTGCCAGCAGTTTTTTCGGCGAGGCTGAAGCTTTCTTT